The present T cell receptor beta chain was sequenced within a study of T cell repertoires in cytomegalovirus infection. One entry per CDR3 protein results from TCRdb running MiXCR on the reads. The sample lists 200,000 to 250,000 distinct CDR3 sequences, roughly an eighth occurring once. This CDR3 spans 14 amino acids. V lost 5 bases to trimming and J lost 1 base, with 9 bases between them. Germline CDR1 is LNHDA and CDR2 is SQIVND (reference sequence). In this sample, this clonotype turned up many times. The clonotype comes from a human donor in good health (CMV status not recorded). Some clones in this sample may be carry-over from other donors' samples. The chain recombines TRBV19 with TRBJ1-5, with TRBD1 as a possible D gene (5 bases). Sequenced input: PBMCs. The CDR3 DNA reads TGTGCCAGTAGTGCGGGACTGAGCAATCAGCCCCAGCATTTT. Amino acids: CASSAGLSNQPQHF. The full variable domain, in which reference TRBV19 and TRBJ1-5 provide the parts outside the CDR3, is DGGITQSPKYLFRKEGQNVTLSCEQNLNHDAMYWYRQDPGQGLRLIYYSQIVNDFQKGDIAEGYSVSREKKESFPLTVTSAQKNPTAFYLCASSAGLSNQPQHFGDGTRLSIL.